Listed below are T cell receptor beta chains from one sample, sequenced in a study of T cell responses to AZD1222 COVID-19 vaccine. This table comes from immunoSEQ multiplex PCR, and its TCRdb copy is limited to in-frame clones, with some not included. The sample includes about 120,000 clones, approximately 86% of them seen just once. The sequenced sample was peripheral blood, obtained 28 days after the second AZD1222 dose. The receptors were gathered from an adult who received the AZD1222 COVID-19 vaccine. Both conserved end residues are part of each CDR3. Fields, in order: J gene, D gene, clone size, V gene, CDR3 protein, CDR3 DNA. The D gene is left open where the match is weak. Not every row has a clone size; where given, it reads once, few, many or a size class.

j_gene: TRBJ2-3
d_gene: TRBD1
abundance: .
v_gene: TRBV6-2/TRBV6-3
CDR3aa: CASSYSWGTGTDTQYF
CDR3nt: TGTGCCAGCAGTTACTCTTGGGGGACAGGCACAGATACGCAGTATTTT

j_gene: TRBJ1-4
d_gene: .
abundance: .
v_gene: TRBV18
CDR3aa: CASSPQGDEKLFF
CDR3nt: TGTGCCAGCTCACCGCAGGGAGATGAAAAACTGTTTTTT

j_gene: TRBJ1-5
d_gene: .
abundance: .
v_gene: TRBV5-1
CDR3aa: CASSFGSNQPQHF
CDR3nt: TGCGCCAGCAGCTTCGGTAGCAATCAGCCCCAGCATTTT

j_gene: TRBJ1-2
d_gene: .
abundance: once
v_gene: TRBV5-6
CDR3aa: CASSLADRGYTF
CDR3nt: TGTGCCAGCAGCTTGGCTGACAGGGGCTACACCTTC

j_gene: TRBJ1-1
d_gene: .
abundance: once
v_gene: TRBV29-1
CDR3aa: CSARTDPLNTEAFF
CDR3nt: TGCAGCGCCAGGACAGACCCTTTGAACACTGAAGCTTTCTTT

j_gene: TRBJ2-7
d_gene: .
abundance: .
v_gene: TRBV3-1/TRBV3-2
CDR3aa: CASAGWGTYEQYF
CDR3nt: TGTGCCAGCGCCGGGTGGGGGACCTACGAGCAGTACTTC

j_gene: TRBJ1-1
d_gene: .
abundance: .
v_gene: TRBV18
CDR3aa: CASSPQILDGEAFF
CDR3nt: TGTGCCAGCTCACCACAAATCTTGGATGGTGAAGCTTTCTTT

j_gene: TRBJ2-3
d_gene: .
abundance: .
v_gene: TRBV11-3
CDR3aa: CASSLSGGLSTDTQYF
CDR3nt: TGTGCCAGCAGCTTAAGTGGGGGCCTCAGCACAGATACGCAGTATTTT

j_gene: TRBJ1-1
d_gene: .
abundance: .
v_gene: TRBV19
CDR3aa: CASRIWTDMNTEAFF
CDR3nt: TGTGCCAGCAGAATTTGGACAGATATGAACACTGAAGCTTTCTTT

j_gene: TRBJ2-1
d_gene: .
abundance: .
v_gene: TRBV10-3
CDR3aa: CAISGPQREQFF
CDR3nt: TGTGCCATCAGCGGTCCCCAGAGGGAGCAGTTCTTC

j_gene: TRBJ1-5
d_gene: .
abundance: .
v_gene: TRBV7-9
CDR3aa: CASSSTWVRQPQHF
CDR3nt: TGTGCCAGCAGCTCTACGTGGGTAAGGCAGCCCCAGCATTTT

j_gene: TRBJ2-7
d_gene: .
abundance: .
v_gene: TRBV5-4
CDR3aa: CASSPGGVYEQYF
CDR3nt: TGTGCCAGCAGCCCCGGGGGAGTTTACGAGCAGTACTTC

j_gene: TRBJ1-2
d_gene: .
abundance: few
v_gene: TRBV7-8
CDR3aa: CASSLGFSNGYTF
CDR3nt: TGTGCCAGCAGCTTAGGTTTTTCAAACGGCTACACCTTC

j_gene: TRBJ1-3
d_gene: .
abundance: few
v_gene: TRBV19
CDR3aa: CASSMVLQGGNTIYF
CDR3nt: TGTGCCAGTAGTATGGTCCTCCAGGGTGGAAACACCATATATTTT

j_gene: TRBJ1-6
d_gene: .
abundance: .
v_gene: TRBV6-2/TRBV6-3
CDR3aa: CASSSPGQGSPLHF
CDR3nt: TGTGCCAGCAGCTCCCCAGGGCAGGGATCACCCCTCCACTTT

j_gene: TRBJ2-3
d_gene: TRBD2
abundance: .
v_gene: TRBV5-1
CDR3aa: CASSLTSGRVDTQYF
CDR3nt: TGCGCCAGCAGCTTGACTAGCGGGAGGGTAGATACGCAGTATTTT

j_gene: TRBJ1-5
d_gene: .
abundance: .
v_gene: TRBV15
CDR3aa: CATSRDRGNQPQHF
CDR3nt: TGTGCCACCAGCAGAGATAGAGGGAATCAGCCCCAGCATTTT

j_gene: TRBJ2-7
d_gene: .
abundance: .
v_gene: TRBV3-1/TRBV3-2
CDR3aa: CASSQDLAYEQYF
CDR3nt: TGTGCCAGCAGCCAAGATCTAGCCTACGAGCAGTACTTC

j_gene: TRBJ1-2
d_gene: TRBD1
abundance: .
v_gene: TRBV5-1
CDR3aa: CASSLDRGRVYGYTF
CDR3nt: TGCGCCAGCAGCTTGGATAGGGGGCGCGTCTATGGCTACACCTTC

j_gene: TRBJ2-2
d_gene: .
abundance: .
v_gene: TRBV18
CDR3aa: CASSPQGTNTGELFF
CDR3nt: TGTGCCAGCTCACCGCAGGGGACGAACACCGGGGAGCTGTTTTTT

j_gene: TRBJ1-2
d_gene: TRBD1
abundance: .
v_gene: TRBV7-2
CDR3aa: CASRSDRAGYGYTF
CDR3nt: TGTGCCAGCAGATCGGACAGGGCTGGCTATGGCTACACCTTC

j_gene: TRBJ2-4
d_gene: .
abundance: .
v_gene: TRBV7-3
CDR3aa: CASSPLRVRQHGTIQYF
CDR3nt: TGTGCCAGCAGCCCCTTGAGAGTAAGACAACACGGGACCATTCAGTACTTC

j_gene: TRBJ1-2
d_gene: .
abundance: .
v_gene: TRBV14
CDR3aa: CASSQGQNYGYTF
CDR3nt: TGTGCCAGCAGCCAAGGGCAGAACTATGGCTACACCTTC

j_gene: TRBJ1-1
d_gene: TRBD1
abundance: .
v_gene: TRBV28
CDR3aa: CASSLGGSNTEAFF
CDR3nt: TGTGCCAGCAGCCTAGGGGGCTCGAACACTGAAGCTTTCTTT

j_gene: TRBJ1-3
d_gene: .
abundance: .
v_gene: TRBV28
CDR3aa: CASTPVRSGNTIYF
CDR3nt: TGTGCCAGCACCCCGGTCCGGAGTGGAAACACCATATATTTT

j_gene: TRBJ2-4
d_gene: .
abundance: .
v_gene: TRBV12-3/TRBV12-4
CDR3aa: CASSLLGIQYF
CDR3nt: TGTGCCAGCTCCCTTCTTGGCATTCAGTACTTC

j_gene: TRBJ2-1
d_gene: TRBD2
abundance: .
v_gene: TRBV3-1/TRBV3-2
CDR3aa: CASSRSTSGPQEQFF
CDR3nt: TGTGCCAGCAGCCGTTCGACTAGCGGGCCGCAAGAACAGTTCTTC